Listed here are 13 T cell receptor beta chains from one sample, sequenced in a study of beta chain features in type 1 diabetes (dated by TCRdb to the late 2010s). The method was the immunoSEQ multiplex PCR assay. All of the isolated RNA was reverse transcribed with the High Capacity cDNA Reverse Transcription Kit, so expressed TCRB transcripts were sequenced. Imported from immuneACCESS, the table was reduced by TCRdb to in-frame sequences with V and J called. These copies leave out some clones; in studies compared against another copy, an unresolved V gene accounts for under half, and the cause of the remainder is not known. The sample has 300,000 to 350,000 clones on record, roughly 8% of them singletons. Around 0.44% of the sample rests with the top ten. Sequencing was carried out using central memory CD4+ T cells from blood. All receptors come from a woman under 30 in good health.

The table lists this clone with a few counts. CDR3 sequence: CASSIGMTRANTGELFF. The CDR3 coding sequence is TGTGCCAGTAGTATTGGGATGACGAGAGCGAACACCGGGGAGCTGTTTTTT. The V call is TRBV19, the J call TRBJ2-2; D not resolved. The CDR3 is 17 amino acids. V gave up 3 bases and J gave up 0 bases, with 14 bases separating them. Germline CDR1 and CDR2: LNHDA and SQIVND (reference sequence).

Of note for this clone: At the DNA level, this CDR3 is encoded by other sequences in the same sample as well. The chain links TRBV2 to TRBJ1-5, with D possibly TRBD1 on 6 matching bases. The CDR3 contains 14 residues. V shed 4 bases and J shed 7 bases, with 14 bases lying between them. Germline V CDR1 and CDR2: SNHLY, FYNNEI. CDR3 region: CASSVNRVGQPQHF. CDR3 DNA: TGTGCCAGCAGTGTTAACAGGGTTGGCCAGCCCCAGCATTTT.

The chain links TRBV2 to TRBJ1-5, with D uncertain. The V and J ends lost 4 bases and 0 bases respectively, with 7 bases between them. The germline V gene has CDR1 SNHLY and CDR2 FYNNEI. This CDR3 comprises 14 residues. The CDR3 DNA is TGTGCCAGCAGTGCTCAGCTTAGCAATCAGCCCCAGCATTTT. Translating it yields CASSAQLSNQPQHF.

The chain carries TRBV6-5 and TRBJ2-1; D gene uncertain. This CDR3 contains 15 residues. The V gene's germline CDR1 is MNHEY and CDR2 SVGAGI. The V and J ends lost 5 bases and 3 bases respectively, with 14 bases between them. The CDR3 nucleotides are TGTGCCAGCAGTAAAACCGGAACTGGCTACAATGAGCAGTTCTTC. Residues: CASSKTGTGYNEQFF.

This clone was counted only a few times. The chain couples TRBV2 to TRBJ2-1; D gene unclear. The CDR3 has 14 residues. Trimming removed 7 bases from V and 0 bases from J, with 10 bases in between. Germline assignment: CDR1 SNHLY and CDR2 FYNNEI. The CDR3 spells CASKVGSSYNEQFF. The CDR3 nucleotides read TGTGCCAGCAAGGTGGGAAGCTCCTACAATGAGCAGTTCTTC.

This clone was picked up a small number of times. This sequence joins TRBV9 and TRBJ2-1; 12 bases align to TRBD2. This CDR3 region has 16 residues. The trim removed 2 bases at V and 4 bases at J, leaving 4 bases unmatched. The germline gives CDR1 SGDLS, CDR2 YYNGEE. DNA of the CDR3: TGTGCCAGCAGCGTGGCTGGACTAGCGGGATACAATGAGCAGTTCTTC. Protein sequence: CASSVAGLAGYNEQFF.

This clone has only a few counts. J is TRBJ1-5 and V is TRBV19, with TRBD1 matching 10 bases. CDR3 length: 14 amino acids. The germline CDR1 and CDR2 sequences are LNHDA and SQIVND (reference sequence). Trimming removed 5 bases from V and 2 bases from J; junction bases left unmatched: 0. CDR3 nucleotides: TGTGCCAGTAGTGGGACAGGGGGCAATCAGCCCCAGCATTTT. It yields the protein CASSGTGGNQPQHF.

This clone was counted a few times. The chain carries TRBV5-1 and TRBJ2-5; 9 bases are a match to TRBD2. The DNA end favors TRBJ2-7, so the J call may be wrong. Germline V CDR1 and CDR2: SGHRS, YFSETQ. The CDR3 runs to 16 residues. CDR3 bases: TGCGCCAGCGGAAGAACAGTAGCGGGAGTCGCCCACGAGCAGTACTTC. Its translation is CASGRTVAGVAHEQYF.

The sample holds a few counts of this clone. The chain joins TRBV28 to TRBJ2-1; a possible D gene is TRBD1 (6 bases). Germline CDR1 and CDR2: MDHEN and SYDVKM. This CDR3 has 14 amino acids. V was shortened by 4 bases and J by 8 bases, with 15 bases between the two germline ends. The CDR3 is CASSYPAGADEQFF. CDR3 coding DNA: TGTGCCAGCAGTTATCCCGCAGGGGCTGATGAGCAGTTCTTC.

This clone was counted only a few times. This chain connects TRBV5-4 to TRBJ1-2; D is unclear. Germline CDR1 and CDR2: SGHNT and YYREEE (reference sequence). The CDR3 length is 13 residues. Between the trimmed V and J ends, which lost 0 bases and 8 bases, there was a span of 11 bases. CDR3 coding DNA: TGTGCCAGCAGCTTGGCCTGGGGATCCGGCTACACCTTC. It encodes CASSLAWGSGYTF.

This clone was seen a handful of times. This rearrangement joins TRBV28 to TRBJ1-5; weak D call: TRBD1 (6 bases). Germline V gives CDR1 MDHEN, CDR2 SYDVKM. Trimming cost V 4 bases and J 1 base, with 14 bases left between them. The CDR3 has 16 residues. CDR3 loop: CASSSDRLRSNQPQHF. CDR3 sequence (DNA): TGTGCCAGCAGTTCCGACAGGCTAAGGAGCAATCAGCCCCAGCATTTT.

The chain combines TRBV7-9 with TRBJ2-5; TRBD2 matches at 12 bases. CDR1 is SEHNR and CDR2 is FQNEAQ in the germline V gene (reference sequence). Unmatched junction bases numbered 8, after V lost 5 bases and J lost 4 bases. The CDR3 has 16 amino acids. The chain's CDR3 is CASSLRLAGVGETQYF. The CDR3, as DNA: TGTGCCAGCAGCCTCCGACTAGCGGGAGTCGGAGAGACCCAGTACTTC.

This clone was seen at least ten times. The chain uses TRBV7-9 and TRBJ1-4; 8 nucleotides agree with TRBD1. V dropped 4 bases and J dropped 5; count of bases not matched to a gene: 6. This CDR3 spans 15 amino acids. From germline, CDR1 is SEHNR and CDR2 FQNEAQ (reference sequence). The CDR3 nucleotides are TGTGCCAGCAGCTCCCGGACAGGGTCAAATGAAAAACTGTTTTTT. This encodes CASSSRTGSNEKLFF.